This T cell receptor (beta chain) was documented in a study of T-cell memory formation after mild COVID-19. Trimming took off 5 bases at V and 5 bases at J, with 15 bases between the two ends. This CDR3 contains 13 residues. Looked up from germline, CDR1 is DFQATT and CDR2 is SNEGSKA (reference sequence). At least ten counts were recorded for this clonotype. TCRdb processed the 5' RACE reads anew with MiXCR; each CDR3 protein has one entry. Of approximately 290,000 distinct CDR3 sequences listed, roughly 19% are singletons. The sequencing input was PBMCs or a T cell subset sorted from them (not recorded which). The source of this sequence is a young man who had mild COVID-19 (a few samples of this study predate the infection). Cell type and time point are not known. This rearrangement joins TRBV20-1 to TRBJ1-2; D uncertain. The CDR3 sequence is CSAGRLRPYGYTF. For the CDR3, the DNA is TGCAGTGCTGGGAGACTAAGGCCTTATGGCTACACCTTC.